This T cell receptor (beta chain) was retrieved from a study of CXCR3-negative and CXCR3-positive naive CD8 T cells. Across the study: Sequencing brought in about 135 million TRB reads altogether, and each library got about 1.5 +/- 0.3 million.

Researchers prepared the TRB cDNA libraries using 5' RACE with UMI labels. TCRdb re-called the 5' RACE reads; one entry per CDR3 protein, DNA not given. Here the sample table reports tens of thousands of distinct CDR3 sequences. Regarding the study as a whole: More hydrophobic TRB CDR3s occurred in CXCR3-positive than in CXCR3-negative naive cells. Cryopreservation partially decreased CXCR3 expression, and most assays used fresh PBMCs.

Germline V gene data show CDR1 as PRHDT and CDR2 as FYEKMQ (reference sequence). The CDR3 extends over 15 amino acids. On this clonotype: No antigen is known for it.

The clonotype was recovered from a human donor in good health. Some clones in this sample may be carry-over from other donors' samples. The chain carries TRBV13 and TRBJ2-7; TCRdb calls TRBD2, which cannot be checked without DNA. Sequenced material: naive CXCR3- CD8+ T cells from blood. The sample's subset: CD45RO-CCR7+CD27+CD95- naive CD8+ T cells lacking CXCR3 (TNR3-). This CDR3 is CASSPGLAGLYEQYF.